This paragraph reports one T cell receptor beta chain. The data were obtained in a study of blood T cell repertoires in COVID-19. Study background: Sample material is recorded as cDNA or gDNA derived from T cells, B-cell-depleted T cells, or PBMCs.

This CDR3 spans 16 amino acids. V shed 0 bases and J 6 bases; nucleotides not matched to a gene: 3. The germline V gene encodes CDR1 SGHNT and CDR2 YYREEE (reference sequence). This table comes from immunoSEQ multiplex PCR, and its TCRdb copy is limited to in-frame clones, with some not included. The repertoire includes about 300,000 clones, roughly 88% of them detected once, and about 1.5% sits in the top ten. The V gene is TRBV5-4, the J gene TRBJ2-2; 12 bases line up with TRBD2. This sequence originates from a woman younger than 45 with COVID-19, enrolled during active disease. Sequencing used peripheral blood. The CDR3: CASSLASGGAAGELFF. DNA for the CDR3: TGTGCCAGCAGCTTGGCTAGCGGGGGGGCGGCCGGGGAGCTGTTTTTT.